This T cell receptor beta chain was captured by sequencing in a study of T cells in Graves' hyperthyroidism and ophthalmopathy. Newly diagnosed hyperthyroidism patients aged 18 to 65 years had disease lasting under 2 months. Deletions cut 7 bases from V and 4 bases from J, with 13 bases between. The CDR3 covers 13 residues. Germline values: CDR1 SNHLY, CDR2 FYNNEI. The table lists this clonotype with many counts. Researchers took RNA transcripts and amplified the TCR beta CDR3 regions from them. First-round RT-PCR targeting the TCR CDR3 was performed with the HTBI primer set. MiXCR, applied by TCRdb to the multiplex PCR reads, yields one record per CDR3 protein. The sample includes about 360,000 distinct CDR3 sequences, over 10% seen only once; the top ten take 9.2%.

This TCR came from a young woman with Graves' hyperthyroidism. Source material: blood. The V gene is TRBV2, the J gene TRBJ1-2; D might be TRBD1 (6 bases). CDR3 sequence reads: CASTGQGFYGYTF. DNA of the CDR3: TGTGCCAGCACAGGGCAGGGGTTCTATGGCTACACCTTC.